These T cell receptor beta chains were read from a single sample in a study of blood T cell repertoires in COVID-19. TCRdb keeps only in-frame clones here, not all; method: immunoSEQ multiplex PCR. Among fewer than 250,000 clones listed, 88% were seen once. The specimen sequenced was peripheral blood. These receptor sequences come from a human donor in a cohort sampled during active COVID-19. The CDR3 runs from the conserved cysteine through the conserved F or W. Each record gives: V gene, J gene, clone size, D gene, CDR3 DNA, CDR3 protein. A D gene is named only where the DNA matches it firmly. Size is stated for part of the rows, as once, few or many counts, or as a class when the clone is expanded.

V gene: TRBV7-9; J gene: TRBJ1-6; clone size: NA; D gene: TRBD1; CDR3 DNA: TGTGCCAGCAGTTCGACAGGGTCCTATAATTCACCCCTCCACTTT; CDR3 protein: CASSSTGSYNSPLHF
V gene: TRBV7-9; J gene: TRBJ1-5; clone size: NA; D gene: TRBD1; CDR3 DNA: TGTGCCAGCAGCTCCTCTGACAGGGAGGACCAGCCCCAGCATTTT; CDR3 protein: CASSSSDREDQPQHF
V gene: TRBV5-1; J gene: TRBJ1-3; clone size: NA; D gene: NA; CDR3 DNA: TGCGCCAGCAGCTCACAGGGTAACTCTGGAAACACCATATATTTT; CDR3 protein: CASSSQGNSGNTIYF
V gene: TRBV5-4; J gene: TRBJ2-2; clone size: NA; D gene: NA; CDR3 DNA: TGTGCCAGCAGCTTGGTTCGGGGGGCCGCGAACACCGGGGAGCTGTTTTTT; CDR3 protein: CASSLVRGAANTGELFF
V gene: TRBV2; J gene: TRBJ2-3; clone size: NA; D gene: TRBD2; CDR3 DNA: TGTGCCAGCAGTGAACGGTTAGCGGGAGCAGATACGCAGTATTTT; CDR3 protein: CASSERLAGADTQYF
V gene: TRBV9; J gene: TRBJ1-1; clone size: NA; D gene: NA; CDR3 DNA: TGTGCCAGCAGCGTAGACCCCGGGGGCACTGAAGCTTTCTTT; CDR3 protein: CASSVDPGGTEAFF
V gene: TRBV29-1; J gene: TRBJ1-2; clone size: NA; D gene: TRBD1; CDR3 DNA: TGCAGCGTTGGGCGGACAGGGGCCTATGGCTACACCTTC; CDR3 protein: CSVGRTGAYGYTF
V gene: TRBV5-1; J gene: TRBJ1-6; clone size: NA; D gene: NA; CDR3 DNA: TGCGCCAGCAGCTTGGGACAGCAGGGTTATTCACCCCTCCACTTT; CDR3 protein: CASSLGQQGYSPLHF
V gene: TRBV9; J gene: TRBJ2-1; clone size: once; D gene: NA; CDR3 DNA: TGTGCCAGCAGCGTAGTAGACTTGAGCGATGAGCAGTTCTTC; CDR3 protein: CASSVVDLSDEQFF
V gene: TRBV30; J gene: TRBJ2-7; clone size: NA; D gene: TRBD1; CDR3 DNA: TGTGCCTGGAGGTATTCGGCGGGACAGGGTCTCTACGAGCAGTACTTC; CDR3 protein: CAWRYSAGQGLYEQYF
V gene: TRBV29-1; J gene: TRBJ2-7; clone size: NA; D gene: NA; CDR3 DNA: TGCAGCGTTGAAGGGGCAGGGGCCCCCTACGAGCAGTACTTC; CDR3 protein: CSVEGAGAPYEQYF
V gene: TRBV4-3; J gene: TRBJ2-5; clone size: NA; D gene: TRBD1; CDR3 DNA: TGCGCCAGCAGCCAAGACCGGGACAGTCCTCAAGAGACCCAGTACTTC; CDR3 protein: CASSQDRDSPQETQYF
V gene: TRBV11-2; J gene: TRBJ2-2; clone size: once; D gene: TRBD2; CDR3 DNA: TGTGCCAGCAGCTTAGTGGCGGGGGGGCTCACCGGGGAGCTGTTTTTT; CDR3 protein: CASSLVAGGLTGELFF
V gene: TRBV7-9; J gene: TRBJ2-7; clone size: few; D gene: TRBD1; CDR3 DNA: TGTGCCAGCAGCGCCGCCACAGGGGCGAGGGCCCAATCCTACGAGCAGTACTTC; CDR3 protein: CASSAATGARAQSYEQYF
V gene: TRBV11-2; J gene: TRBJ2-7; clone size: NA; D gene: NA; CDR3 DNA: TGTGCCAGCAGCCGAGCCTACGAGCAGTACTTC; CDR3 protein: CASSRAYEQYF
V gene: TRBV12-5; J gene: TRBJ2-2; clone size: NA; D gene: TRBD1; CDR3 DNA: TGTGCTAGTGGTTTGTCAGGGGGCAACGGGGAGCTGTTTTTT; CDR3 protein: CASGLSGGNGELFF
V gene: TRBV2; J gene: TRBJ2-3; clone size: NA; D gene: NA; CDR3 DNA: TGTGCCAGCAGTGAAGGCCAGGGCTCAGATACGCAGTATTTT; CDR3 protein: CASSEGQGSDTQYF
V gene: TRBV29-1; J gene: TRBJ2-1; clone size: few; D gene: TRBD2; CDR3 DNA: TGCAGCGTTGTATTGTGGCTAGCGGGGAATTACAATGAGCAGTTCTTC; CDR3 protein: CSVVLWLAGNYNEQFF
V gene: TRBV11-2; J gene: TRBJ1-5; clone size: NA; D gene: TRBD1; CDR3 DNA: TGTGCCAGCAGCCGGACAGGGGGCGAGGGGAACCAGCATTTT; CDR3 protein: CASSRTGGEGNQHF
V gene: TRBV7-9; J gene: TRBJ2-7; clone size: NA; D gene: TRBD1; CDR3 DNA: TGTGCCAGCAGCCGTTTGACAGGGTTCTACGATAACGAGCAGTACTTC; CDR3 protein: CASSRLTGFYDNEQYF
V gene: TRBV7-2; J gene: TRBJ2-7; clone size: NA; D gene: TRBD1; CDR3 DNA: TGTGCCAGCAGCTTAGGACAGGGTTCATCCTACGAGCAGTACTTC; CDR3 protein: CASSLGQGSSYEQYF
V gene: TRBV28; J gene: TRBJ2-3; clone size: once; D gene: NA; CDR3 DNA: TGTGCCAGCAGTTTGCCGGGCACAGATACGCAGTATTTT; CDR3 protein: CASSLPGTDTQYF
V gene: TRBV18; J gene: TRBJ2-3; clone size: NA; D gene: TRBD2; CDR3 DNA: TGTGCCAGCTCACCTAATCCTAGCGGGGGCACAGATACGCAGTATTTT; CDR3 protein: CASSPNPSGGTDTQYF
V gene: TRBV7-9; J gene: TRBJ2-7; clone size: NA; D gene: TRBD1; CDR3 DNA: TGTGCCAGCAGCCAAGGGACAGTTAGCTCCTACGAGCAGTACTTC; CDR3 protein: CASSQGTVSSYEQYF
V gene: TRBV9; J gene: TRBJ1-2; clone size: once; D gene: NA; CDR3 DNA: TGTGCCAGCAGCGTAGGGGAGGGTGGTCATAACTATGGCTACACCTTC; CDR3 protein: CASSVGEGGHNYGYTF
V gene: TRBV18; J gene: TRBJ2-1; clone size: NA; D gene: TRBD1; CDR3 DNA: TGTGCCAGCTCACCGACCGGGACAGGCCACAATGAGCAGTTCTTC; CDR3 protein: CASSPTGTGHNEQFF
V gene: TRBV4-1; J gene: TRBJ2-1; clone size: NA; D gene: TRBD2; CDR3 DNA: TGCGCCAGCAGCCCGGCGGGGGGCGTTTACAATGAGCAGTTCTTC; CDR3 protein: CASSPAGGVYNEQFF
V gene: TRBV11-2; J gene: TRBJ2-5; clone size: NA; D gene: TRBD1; CDR3 DNA: TGTGCCAGCAGCCCAAGGGGGCGAGAAGAGACCCAGTACTTC; CDR3 protein: CASSPRGREETQYF
V gene: TRBV19; J gene: TRBJ1-1; clone size: NA; D gene: NA; CDR3 DNA: TGTGCCAGTAGAAGAAACAGGGACCTCTCGAACACTGAAGCTTTCTTT; CDR3 protein: CASRRNRDLSNTEAFF
V gene: TRBV11-2; J gene: TRBJ2-2; clone size: NA; D gene: NA; CDR3 DNA: TGTGCCAGCAGCTTAGATGGGCCGAACACCGGGGAGCTGTTTTTT; CDR3 protein: CASSLDGPNTGELFF
V gene: TRBV4-3; J gene: TRBJ2-7; clone size: NA; D gene: TRBD2; CDR3 DNA: TGCGCCAGCAGCCAAGATACTAGCGGGGGTGGACCCTACGAGCAGTACTTC; CDR3 protein: CASSQDTSGGGPYEQYF
V gene: TRBV5-1; J gene: TRBJ1-1; clone size: NA; D gene: TRBD1; CDR3 DNA: TGCGCCAGCAGCTTGACAGGGGAGAACACTGAAGCTTTCTTT; CDR3 protein: CASSLTGENTEAFF
V gene: TRBV27; J gene: TRBJ2-1; clone size: NA; D gene: TRBD2; CDR3 DNA: TGTGCCAGCAGTTCCCCCGGGACTAGCGGGAGCATTGAGCAGTTCTTC; CDR3 protein: CASSSPGTSGSIEQFF
V gene: TRBV4-1; J gene: TRBJ1-1; clone size: few; D gene: NA; CDR3 DNA: TGCGCCAGCAGCCAAGGAAGGACGGGGATGAACACTGAAGCTTTCTTT; CDR3 protein: CASSQGRTGMNTEAFF
V gene: TRBV15; J gene: TRBJ2-6; clone size: NA; D gene: NA; CDR3 DNA: TGTGCCACCAGCAGAGGGGCAGACTCTGGGGCCAACGTCCTGACTTTC; CDR3 protein: CATSRGADSGANVLTF
V gene: TRBV18; J gene: TRBJ2-7; clone size: NA; D gene: NA; CDR3 DNA: TGTGCCAGCTCATACAGTACAGCGGACCGGCGGTACTTC; CDR3 protein: CASSYSTADRRYF
V gene: TRBV10-3; J gene: TRBJ1-2; clone size: NA; D gene: TRBD1; CDR3 DNA: TGTGCCATCAGGATCCGGGACAGGGAAAACCTAGCAGGCTACACCTTC; CDR3 protein: CAIRIRDRENLAGYTF
V gene: TRBV7-6; J gene: TRBJ2-7; clone size: NA; D gene: NA; CDR3 DNA: TGTGCCAGCAGCTCTGGGGGGAAGCCTTCGGACGAGCAGTACTTC; CDR3 protein: CASSSGGKPSDEQYF
V gene: TRBV27; J gene: TRBJ1-1; clone size: NA; D gene: TRBD1; CDR3 DNA: TGTGCCAGCAGTCACAGGGGAATCTTGAACACTGAAGCTTTCTTT; CDR3 protein: CASSHRGILNTEAFF
V gene: TRBV3-1/TRBV3-2; J gene: TRBJ2-7; clone size: NA; D gene: TRBD1; CDR3 DNA: TGTGCCAGCAGCACAGGGGGCGAGCAGTACTTC; CDR3 protein: CASSTGGEQYF
V gene: TRBV15; J gene: TRBJ2-7; clone size: NA; D gene: TRBD1; CDR3 DNA: TGTGCCACCAGCAGAGGGTTGACCGGGACAGTCGACTACGAGCAGTACTTC; CDR3 protein: CATSRGLTGTVDYEQYF